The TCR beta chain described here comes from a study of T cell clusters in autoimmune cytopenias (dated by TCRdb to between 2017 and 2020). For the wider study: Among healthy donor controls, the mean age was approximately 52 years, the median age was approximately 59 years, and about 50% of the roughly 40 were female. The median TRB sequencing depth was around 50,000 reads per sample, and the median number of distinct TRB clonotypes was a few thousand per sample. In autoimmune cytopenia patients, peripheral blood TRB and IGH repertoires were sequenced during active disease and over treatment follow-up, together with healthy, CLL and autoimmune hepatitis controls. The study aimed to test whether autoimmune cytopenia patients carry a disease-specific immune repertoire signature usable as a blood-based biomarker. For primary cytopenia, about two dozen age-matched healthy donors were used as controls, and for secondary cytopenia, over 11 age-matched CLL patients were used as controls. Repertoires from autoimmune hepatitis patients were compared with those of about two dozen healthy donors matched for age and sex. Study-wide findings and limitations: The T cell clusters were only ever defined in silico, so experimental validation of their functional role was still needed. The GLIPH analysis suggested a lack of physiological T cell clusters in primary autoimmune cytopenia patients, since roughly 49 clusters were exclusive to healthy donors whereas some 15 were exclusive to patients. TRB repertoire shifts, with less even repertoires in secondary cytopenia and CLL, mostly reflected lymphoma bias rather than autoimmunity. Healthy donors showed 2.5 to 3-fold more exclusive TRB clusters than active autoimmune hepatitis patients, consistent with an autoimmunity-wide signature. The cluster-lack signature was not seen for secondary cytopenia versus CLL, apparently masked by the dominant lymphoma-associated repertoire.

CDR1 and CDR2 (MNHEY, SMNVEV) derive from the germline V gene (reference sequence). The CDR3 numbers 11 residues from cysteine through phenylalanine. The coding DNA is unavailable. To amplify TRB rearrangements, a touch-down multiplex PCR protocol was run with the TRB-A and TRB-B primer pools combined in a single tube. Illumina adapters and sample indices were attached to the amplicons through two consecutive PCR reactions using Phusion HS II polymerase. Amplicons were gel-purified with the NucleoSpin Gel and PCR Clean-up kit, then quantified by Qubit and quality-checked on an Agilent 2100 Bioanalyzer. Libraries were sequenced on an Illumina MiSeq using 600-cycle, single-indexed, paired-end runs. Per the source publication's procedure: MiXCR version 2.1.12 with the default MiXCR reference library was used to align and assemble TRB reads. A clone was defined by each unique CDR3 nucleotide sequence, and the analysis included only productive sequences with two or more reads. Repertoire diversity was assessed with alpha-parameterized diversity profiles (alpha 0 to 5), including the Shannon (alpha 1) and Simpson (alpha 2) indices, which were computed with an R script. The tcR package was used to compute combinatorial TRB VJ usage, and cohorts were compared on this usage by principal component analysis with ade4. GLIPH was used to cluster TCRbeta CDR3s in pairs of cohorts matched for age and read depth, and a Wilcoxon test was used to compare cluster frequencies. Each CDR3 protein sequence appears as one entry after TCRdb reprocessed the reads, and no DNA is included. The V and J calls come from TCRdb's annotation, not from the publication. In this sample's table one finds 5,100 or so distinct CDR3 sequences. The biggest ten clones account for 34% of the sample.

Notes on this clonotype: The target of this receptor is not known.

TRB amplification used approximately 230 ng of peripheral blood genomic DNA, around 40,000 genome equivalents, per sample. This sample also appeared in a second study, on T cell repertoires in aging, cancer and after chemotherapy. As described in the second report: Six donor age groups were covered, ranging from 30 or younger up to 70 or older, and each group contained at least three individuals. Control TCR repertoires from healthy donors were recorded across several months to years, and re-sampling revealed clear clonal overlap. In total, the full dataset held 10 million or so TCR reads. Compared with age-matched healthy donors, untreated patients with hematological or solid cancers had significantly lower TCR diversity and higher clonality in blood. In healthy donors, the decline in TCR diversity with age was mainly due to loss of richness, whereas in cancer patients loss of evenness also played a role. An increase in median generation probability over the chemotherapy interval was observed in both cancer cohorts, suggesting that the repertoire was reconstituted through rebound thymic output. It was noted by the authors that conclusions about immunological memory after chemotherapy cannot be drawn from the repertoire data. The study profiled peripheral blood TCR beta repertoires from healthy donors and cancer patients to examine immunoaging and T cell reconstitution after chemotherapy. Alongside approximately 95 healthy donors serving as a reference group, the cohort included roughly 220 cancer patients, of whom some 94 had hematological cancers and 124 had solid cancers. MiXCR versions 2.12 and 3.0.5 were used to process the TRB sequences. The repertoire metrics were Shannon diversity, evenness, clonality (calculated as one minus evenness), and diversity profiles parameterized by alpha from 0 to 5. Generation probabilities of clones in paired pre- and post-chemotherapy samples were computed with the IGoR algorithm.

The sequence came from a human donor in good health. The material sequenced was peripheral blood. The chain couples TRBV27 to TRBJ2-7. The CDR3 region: CASSTLYEQYF.